The 21 T cell receptor beta chains presented below share a single source sample, sequenced in a study of shared clonotypes between healthy human individuals. Terminally differentiated effector memory CD45RA+ cells were excluded by CCR7 positive selection of CD45RO-negative cells. The data were produced by immunoSEQ multiplex PCR, yet TCRdb's version contains in-frame clones alone and is incomplete. The repertoire holds around 1.9 million clones, 93% seen once, with about 1.7% in the top ten. Sequenced input: naive CD8+ T cells from PBMCs. Receptor source: a man younger than 35 in good health. Some clones in this sample may be carry-over from other donors' samples.

This chain uses TRBV11-3 with TRBJ2-1; TRBD2 might be the D (6 bases). V was trimmed by 3 bases and J by 9 bases, leaving 27 bases between them. Germline V CDR1 and CDR2: SGHNT, YENEEA. This CDR3 is 18 amino acids long. CDR3 sequence: CASSLGTRFQRAEVEQFF. CDR3 coding DNA: TGTGCCAGCAGCTTGGGAACCCGTTTCCAGCGGGCGGAGGTTGAGCAGTTCTTC. Based on the CDR3 plus reference TRBV11-3 and TRBJ2-1, the full variable domain is EAGVVQSPRYKIIEKKQPVAFWCNPISGHNTLYWYLQNLGQGPELLIRYENEEAVDDSQLPKDRFSAERLKGVDSTLKIQPAELGDSAVYLCASSLGTRFQRAEVEQFFGPGTRLTVL.

This clone was counted once. This chain connects TRBV5-4 to TRBJ2-5, with D maybe TRBD2 (5 bases). Near its end, the DNA agrees better with TRBJ2-7, so the J call may be wrong. This CDR3 is built from 14 residues. From germline, CDR1 is SGHNT and CDR2 YYREEE (reference sequence). This CDR3 is CASSPTGISSEQYF. CDR3 sequence (DNA): TGTGCCAGCAGCCCGACCGGGATTAGCTCCGAGCAGTACTTC.

This chain joins TRBV28 and TRBJ1-5; 10 bases match TRBD1. This CDR3 contains 17 residues. Germline loops: CDR1 MDHEN, CDR2 SYDVKM. Trimming at V came to 6 bases and at J to 3 bases, leaving 11 bases not matched to a gene. CDR3 in DNA: TGTGCCAGCAGATGGGGAGTCGGGACAGGGGACAATCAGCCCCAGCATTTT. Amino acids: CASRWGVGTGDNQPQHF.

The rearrangement joins TRBV13 to TRBJ2-7, with 8 bases lining up with TRBD1. From germline, CDR1 is PRHDT and CDR2 FYEKMQ (reference sequence). The CDR3 is made up of 13 amino acids. V lost 4 bases to trimming and J lost 3 bases; unmatched junction nucleotides: 2. The CDR3 spells CASSSGGFYEQYF. CDR3 sequence (DNA): TGTGCCAGCAGCTCAGGGGGCTTCTACGAGCAGTACTTC.

The rearrangement uses TRBV10-3 and TRBJ1-1, with unresolved D. The CDR3 is made up of 13 amino acids. Between the trimmed V and J ends, which lost 5 bases and 0 bases, there was a span of 7 bases. Germline CDR1 ENHRY, CDR2 SYGVKD. The CDR3 loop is CAISSVLNTEAFF. DNA for the CDR3: TGTGCCATCAGTTCGGTCTTGAACACTGAAGCTTTCTTT.

This clone showed up just once. This sample includes further DNA sequences coding for the same CDR3. The chain employs TRBV27 and TRBJ1-5; possible D gene TRBD1, 5 bases. Looked up from germline, CDR1 is MNHEY and CDR2 is SMNVEV (reference sequence). This CDR3 has 14 amino acids. Trimming took off 2 bases at V and 1 base at J, with 6 bases between the two ends. CDR3 sequence (DNA): TGTGCCAGCAGTTTACGACAGAGCAATCAGCCCCAGCATTTT. Encoded protein: CASSLRQSNQPQHF.

This clone appeared a few times. The chain has TRBV2 and TRBJ1-1; D is perhaps TRBD1 (5 bases). The germline V gene has CDR1 SNHLY and CDR2 FYNNEI. Between the trimmed V and J ends, which lost 1 base and 6 bases, there was a span of 9 bases. The CDR3 runs 13 residues. The CDR3 nucleotides read TGTGCCAGCAGTGAAGGAGGGGCATCTGAAGCTTTCTTT. Encoded protein: CASSEGGASEAFF.

This clone was recorded only once. The chain uses TRBV11-2 and TRBJ2-7, with TRBD1 as a possible D gene (5 bases). With 1 base removed from V and 3 bases from J, the gap between germline ends came to 19 bases. This CDR3 has 17 residues. The germline CDR1 and CDR2 sequences are SGHAT and FQNNGV. CDR3: CASSLVGYVRRGYEQYF. The CDR3 region has the DNA TGTGCCAGCAGCTTAGTCGGTTATGTGCGAAGGGGCTACGAGCAGTACTTC.

This clone was recorded once. V gene TRBV7-9 combines with J gene TRBJ2-2; 7 bases fit TRBD2. The CDR3 runs to 15 residues. V lost 3 bases and J lost 1; bases outside the gene matches: 2. The germline V gene has CDR1 SEHNR and CDR2 FQNEAQ (reference sequence). The CDR3 DNA is TGTGCCAGCAGCTTTGCGGGGGTGAACACCGGGGAGCTGTTTTTT. It codes for CASSFAGVNTGELFF.

The CDR3 here is CATSRDRSPGGGYTF. CDR3 nucleotides: TGTGCCACCAGCAGAGATCGGTCCCCAGGGGGTGGCTACACCTTC. The chain is built from TRBV15 and TRBJ1-2; the match to TRBD1 covers 7 bases. The V gene end was trimmed by 0 bases and the J gene end by 7 bases; junction bases not matched to a gene: 8. The germline CDR1 and CDR2 sequences are LNHNV and YYDKDF (reference sequence). The CDR3 is made up of 15 amino acids.

To note about this clone: The sample holds other DNA sequences that translate to the same CDR3. V is TRBV7-6 and J is TRBJ2-3; 8 bases are shared with TRBD2. The germline gives CDR1 SGHVS, CDR2 FNYEAQ. Trimming took 1 base from V and 3 from J; bases not matched to a gene: 6. This CDR3 spans 16 amino acids. The CDR3 DNA follows: TGTGCCAGCAGCTTAGTCGTCGGCGGGAGGACAGATACGCAGTATTTT. Translation gives CASSLVVGGRTDTQYF. The variable domain in full, completed from reference TRBV7-6 and TRBJ2-3, reads GAGVSQSPRYKVTKRGQDVALRCDPISGHVSLYWYRQALGQGPEFLTYFNYEAQQDKSGLPNDRFSAERPEGSISTLTIQRTEQRDSAMYRCASSLVVGGRTDTQYFGPGTRLTVL.

The CDR3 DNA reads as TGCGCCAGCAGCGGCGGGGTGAACTGGGAAGGAGACATTCAGTACTTC. Translation gives CASSGGVNWEGDIQYF. This sequence joins TRBV5-1 and TRBJ2-4; TRBD2 is a possible D gene (6 bases). The germline V and J ends were trimmed by 4 bases and 8 bases, with 22 bases remaining between them. The CDR3 is 16 residues long. CDR1 is SGHRS, CDR2 YFSETQ, per germline.

This clone appeared a few times. The gene calls are TRBV4-1 and TRBJ2-1; D unclear. The CDR3 has 15 amino acids. Germline lookup yields CDR1 MGHRA and CDR2 YSYEKL. V lost 2 bases, J lost 2 bases, and 10 bases lay in between. In nucleotides, the CDR3 is TGCGCCAGCAGCCAACTAGAGCATCCCTACAATGAGCAGTTCTTC. Protein product: CASSQLEHPYNEQFF.

The V gene is TRBV6-5, the J gene TRBJ1-4; TRBD1 is a possible D gene (5 bases). In germline, CDR1 is MNHEY, CDR2 SVGAGI. V lost 0 bases, J lost 5 bases, and 7 bases lay in between. The CDR3 loop spans 14 amino acids. CDR3: CASSYSRGNEKLFF. The CDR3 DNA is TGTGCCAGCAGTTACTCGAGGGGAAATGAAAAACTGTTTTTT.

The V gene is TRBV5-6, the J gene TRBJ2-3; maybe TRBD1 (5 bases). CDR1 SGHDT and CDR2 YYEEEE come from the germline V gene. Between the trimmed V and J ends, which lost 0 bases and 0 bases, there was a span of 17 bases. The CDR3 runs to 18 residues. This CDR3 is CASSLAGHASSSTDTQYF. As DNA, the CDR3 is TGTGCCAGCAGCTTGGCAGGACACGCCTCCTCTAGCACAGATACGCAGTATTTT.

This rearrangement joins TRBV27 to TRBJ2-7, with 8 bases matching TRBD1. The length of the CDR3 is 16 residues. From germline, CDR1 is MNHEY and CDR2 SMNVEV (reference sequence). Unmatched junction bases numbered 8, after V lost 0 bases and J lost 4 bases. CDR3 protein: CASSLSSGDRFYEQYF. CDR3 in DNA: TGTGCCAGCAGTTTATCTTCCGGGGACAGGTTTTACGAGCAGTACTTC.

The V call is TRBV27, the J call TRBJ2-1; D is possibly TRBD1 or TRBD2 (5 bases each). CDR3 length: 15 residues. Germline V gene lookup returns CDR1 MNHEY and CDR2 SMNVEV (reference sequence). Trimming stripped 2 bases from V and 1 base from J, with 9 bases between. CDR3 nucleotide sequence: TGTGCCAGCAGTTTAAAGGGACCTTCCTACAATGAGCAGTTCTTC. Residues: CASSLKGPSYNEQFF.

The chain combines TRBV7-6 with TRBJ1-2, with D maybe TRBD1 (5 bases). Germline values: CDR1 SGHVS, CDR2 FNYEAQ. V dropped 5 bases and J dropped 2 bases, with 27 bases sitting between them. The CDR3 loop spans 19 amino acids. The CDR3 DNA reads as TGTGCCAGCAGCCCCCCGAAGACCCGTGGGGGAGAGTCAAACTATGGCTACACCTTC. The encoded protein is CASSPPKTRGGESNYGYTF.

As to this clone: At the DNA level, this CDR3 is encoded by other sequences in the same sample as well. The genes are TRBV7-9 and TRBJ1-5; D unclear. CDR3 length equals 14 residues. CDR1 is SEHNR, CDR2 FQNEAQ, per germline (reference sequence). V was pared by 1 base and J by 3 bases, with 7 bases between. The CDR3 protein is CASSLGGDNQPQHF. In nucleotides, the CDR3 is TGTGCCAGCAGCTTAGGCGGTGACAATCAGCCCCAGCATTTT.

This sequence joins TRBV4-1 and TRBJ2-3, with D perhaps TRBD2 (5 bases). CDR3 length: 14 residues. Germline CDR1 reads MGHRA; CDR2 reads YSYEKL. V gave up 2 bases and J gave up 4 bases, with 10 bases separating them. The CDR3 region has the DNA TGCGCCAGCAGCCAATGGGAGTCCGCAGATACGCAGTATTTT. Translating it yields CASSQWESADTQYF.

The V gene is TRBV2, the J gene TRBJ1-1; unclear D gene. V was trimmed by 2 bases and J by 5 bases, leaving 24 bases between them. This CDR3 region has 18 residues. Germline loops: CDR1 SNHLY, CDR2 FYNNEI. CDR3 in amino acids: CASSELGPLPPVGTEAFF. The CDR3 DNA sequence: TGTGCCAGCAGTGAACTTGGGCCCCTGCCACCTGTGGGTACTGAAGCTTTCTTT.